This TCR beta chain was recorded in a study of ipilimumab plus nivolumab after autologous stem cell transplantation. This clone has just a few counts. CDR3 length: 18 amino acids. The junction had 10 bases not matched to a gene; V was cut back by 1 base and J by 0 bases. From germline, CDR1 is LNHDA and CDR2 SQIVND (reference sequence). The method was immunoSEQ multiplex PCR; TCRdb's version includes in-frame clones alone and lacks a portion of them. The sample comprises about 3,100 clones, 76% of which are singletons, and over 9.5% rests with the top ten. The specimen comprised PBMCs, sampled in a trial of ipilimumab plus nivolumab as post-transplant consolidation. The chain uses TRBV19 and TRBJ1-1, with 8 bases matching TRBD1. This clonotype was obtained from a male donor with primary mediastinal lymphoma. The chain's CDR3 is CASSIGPRDRYLNTEAFF. CDR3 in DNA: TGTGCCAGTAGTATAGGACCACGGGACAGGTATTTGAACACTGAAGCTTTCTTT.